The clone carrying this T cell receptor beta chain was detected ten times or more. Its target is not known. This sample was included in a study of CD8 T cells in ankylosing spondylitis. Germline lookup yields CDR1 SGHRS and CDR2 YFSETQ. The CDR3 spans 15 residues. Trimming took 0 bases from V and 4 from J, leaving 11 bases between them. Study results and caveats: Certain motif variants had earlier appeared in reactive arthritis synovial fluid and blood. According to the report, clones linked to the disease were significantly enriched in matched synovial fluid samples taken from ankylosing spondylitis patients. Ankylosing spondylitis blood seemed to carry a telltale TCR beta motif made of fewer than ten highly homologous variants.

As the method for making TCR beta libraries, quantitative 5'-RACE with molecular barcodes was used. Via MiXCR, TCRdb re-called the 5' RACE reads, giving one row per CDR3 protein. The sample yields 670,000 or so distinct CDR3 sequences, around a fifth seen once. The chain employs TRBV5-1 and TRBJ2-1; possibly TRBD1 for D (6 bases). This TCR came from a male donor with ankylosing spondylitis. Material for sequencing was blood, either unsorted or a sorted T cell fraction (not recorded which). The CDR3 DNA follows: TGCGCCAGCAGCTTGGATGGACAGAAATACAATGAGCAGTTCTTC. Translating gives CASSLDGQKYNEQFF.